Shown below are 11 T cell receptor beta chains from a single sample sequenced in a study of beta chain features in type 1 diabetes. The investigators reverse transcribed all of the isolated RNA, so they sequenced expressed TCRB transcripts. Here immunoSEQ multiplex PCR was the method, and the copy in TCRdb shows in-frame clones only, minus some. The sample carries 30,000 to 40,000 clones, approximately 60% recorded once. Sequencing used Tregs from blood. Receptors originate from a woman aged 25 to 45 in good health.

CDR3 protein: CASSFDSRAYNEQFF. For the CDR3, the DNA is TGTGCCAGCAGCTTCGATAGCCGTGCCTACAATGAGCAGTTCTTC. The chain links TRBV11-3 to TRBJ2-1; no firm D call. The CDR3 consists of 15 residues. V was trimmed by 3 bases and J by 2 bases, leaving 11 bases between them. CDR1 is SGHNT and CDR2 is YENEEA in the germline V gene.

The chain recombines TRBV6-1 with TRBJ2-7; 9 bases line up with TRBD1. Germline V gives CDR1 MNHNS, CDR2 SASEGT. This CDR3 has 14 amino acids. V trimming: 4 bases; J trimming: 5 bases; junction bases outside the gene matches: 6. The CDR3: CASSGGQGLNEQYF. DNA of the CDR3: TGTGCCAGCAGTGGGGGACAGGGACTAAACGAGCAGTACTTC.

The V and J genes are TRBV7-9 and TRBJ2-1, with 15 bases matching TRBD2. V was pared by 5 bases and J by 9 bases, with 5 bases of the junction left unmatched. The CDR3 runs to 15 residues. Germline lookup yields CDR1 SEHNR and CDR2 FQNEAQ (reference sequence). The CDR3 is CASSIGLAGGVEQFF. The CDR3 DNA sequence: TGTGCCAGCAGCATTGGACTAGCGGGAGGGGTTGAGCAGTTCTTC.

This chain uses TRBV5-3 with TRBJ2-1; no definite D call. TRBV5-3 is known as an ORF, though its function is uncertain. The CDR3 totals 13 residues. With 0 bases removed from V and 3 bases from J, the gap between germline ends came to 4 bases. The CDR3 loop reads CARSLDGYNEQFF. The CDR3 nucleotides are TGTGCCAGAAGCTTGGACGGCTACAATGAGCAGTTCTTC.

V and J are TRBV5-1 and TRBJ2-1; 9 nucleotides align to TRBD2. The length of the CDR3 is 15 residues. With 0 bases clipped from V and 8 bases from J, the junction kept 6 bases outside the gene matches. Germline-derived CDR1 and CDR2 are SGHRS and YFSETQ. The CDR3 sequence is CASSLAVAGGDEQFF. For the CDR3, the DNA is TGCGCCAGCAGCTTGGCCGTGGCGGGGGGGGATGAGCAGTTCTTC. Using reference TRBV5-1 and TRBJ2-1 for the parts outside the CDR3, the full variable domain is KAGVTQTPRYLIKTRGQQVTLSCSPISGHRSVSWYQQTPGQGLQFLFEYFSETQRNKGNFPGRFSGRQFSNSRSEMNVSTLELGDSALYLCASSLAVAGGDEQFFGPGTRLTVL.

The chain carries TRBV18 and TRBJ1-1; D gene ambiguous. V was shortened by 3 bases and J by 6 bases, with 8 bases between the two germline ends. The CDR3 has 12 residues. Germline assignment: CDR1 KGHSH and CDR2 LQKENI. CDR3 protein: CASSPDFAEAFF. The CDR3 nucleotides are TGTGCCAGCTCACCGGACTTCGCTGAAGCTTTCTTT.

This clone has just a few counts. The chain has TRBV30 and TRBJ2-4; D is possibly TRBD1 (6 bases). The CDR3 extends over 15 amino acids. The germline gives CDR1 GTSNPN, CDR2 SVGIG (reference sequence). With 3 bases removed from V and 6 bases from J, the gap between germline ends came to 18 bases. As DNA, the CDR3 is TGTGCCTGGAGGGACCCTGACAGAGGGGGAAACATTCAGTACTTC. This encodes CAWRDPDRGGNIQYF. Full variable domain (outside the CDR3, taken from reference TRBV30 and TRBJ2-4): SQTIHQWPATLVQPVGSPLSLECTVEGTSNPNLYWYRQAAGRGLQLLFYSVGIGQISSEVPQNLSASRPQDRQFILSSKKLLLSDSGFYLCAWRDPDRGGNIQYFGAGTRLSVL.

This clone was counted between two and nine times. Additional DNA sequences in this sample encode the identical CDR3. The V and J genes are TRBV7-3 and TRBJ2-5; D is uncertain. This CDR3 spans 13 amino acids. Trimming stripped 4 bases from V and 5 bases from J, with 11 bases between. Germline CDR1 reads SGHTA; CDR2 reads FQGTGA. The CDR3 DNA sequence: TGTGCCAGCAGCTCCTCAGCCGGGGAGACCCAGTACTTC. Protein: CASSSSAGETQYF.

This clone was seen a handful of times. The V and J genes are TRBV5-1 and TRBJ2-4; weak D call: TRBD1 (6 bases). The CDR3 covers 15 residues. Germline lookup yields CDR1 SGHRS and CDR2 YFSETQ. Trimming pared 3 bases from V and 0 bases from J, leaving 10 bases between. As DNA, the CDR3 is TGCGCCAGCAGCTCCATACAGGGAGCCAAAAACATTCAGTACTTC. This gives the protein CASSSIQGAKNIQYF.

In this sample, this clone turned up a few times. The chain recombines TRBV10-3 with TRBJ1-2; D is possibly TRBD1 (6 bases). Between the trimmed V and J ends, which lost 3 bases and 7 bases, there was a span of 9 bases. This CDR3 is built from 12 residues. Per the germline V gene, CDR1 is ENHRY and CDR2 is SYGVKD. CDR3: CAISDNRAGYTF. DNA for the CDR3: TGTGCCATCAGTGACAACAGGGCTGGCTACACCTTC.

CDR3 in amino acids: CASSPQGANSPLHF. The CDR3 DNA reads TGTGCCAGCAGTCCGCAGGGGGCAAATTCACCCCTCCACTTT. This chain links TRBV2 with TRBJ1-6, with TRBD1 matching 8 bases. Looked up from germline, CDR1 is SNHLY and CDR2 is FYNNEI. V was pared by 5 bases and J by 7 bases, with 4 bases of the junction left unmatched. This CDR3 is 14 amino acids long.